These T cell receptor beta chains were read from a single sample in a study of blood T cell repertoires in COVID-19. TCRdb's copy holds only in-frame clones and misses some; the assay was immunoSEQ multiplex PCR. The sample lists roughly 57,000 clones, more than 80% seen once, with approximately 16% in the top ten. What was sequenced was peripheral blood. All receptors come from a man older than 75 with acute or convalescent COVID-19. CDR3s leave out the opening cysteine and the closing phenylalanine or tryptophan. A D gene is named only where the DNA matches it firmly.

TRBJ1-5 TRBV7-2 NA ASTRGGGNQPQH
TRBJ2-7 TRBV19 TRBD2 ASSGGGYEQY
TRBJ2-7 TRBV6-5 TRBD1 ASSRTGNEQY
TRBJ2-2 TRBV19 NA ASRIDQGSMATGELF
TRBJ1-4 TRBV24-1 TRBD1 ATSDGTGAPNEKLF
TRBJ2-7 TRBV2 NA ASSLALPGEQY
TRBJ1-1 TRBV2 NA ASSEFVRGVTF
TRBJ2-3 TRBV7-3 TRBD2 ASSLTSGGVGDTQY
TRBJ2-3 TRBV3-1/TRBV3-2 NA ASSFKGADTQY
TRBJ1-1 TRBV19 NA ASSTNGDTEAF
TRBJ1-1 TRBV18 NA ASSPQEDTEAF
TRBJ2-1 TRBV12-3/TRBV12-4 NA ASSREPGEQF
TRBJ1-6 TRBV5-6 NA ASSLAAPTSPLH
TRBJ1-1 TRBV30 NA AWSVQGRNTEAF
TRBJ1-1 TRBV18 NA ASSPGTLGTEAF
TRBJ1-2 TRBV3-1/TRBV3-2 TRBD1 ASSQTPGQGYGYT
TRBJ2-2 TRBV9 TRBD2 ASSAGGSNTGELF
TRBJ2-7 TRBV25-1 NA ASSAPPFHEQY
TRBJ2-7 TRBV5-5 TRBD2 ASSRQTSGGVNEQY
TRBJ1-5 TRBV28 NA ASSFSGYQPQH
TRBJ2-7 TRBV19 TRBD1 ASSRDREREQY
TRBJ2-1 TRBV21-1 NA ASSNRPPGQEVLDEQF
TRBJ1-2 TRBV6-2/TRBV6-3 NA ASSGTGSGYT
TRBJ2-1 TRBV30 TRBD2 AWSPLAGGWVEQF
TRBJ2-1 TRBV3-1/TRBV3-2 TRBD1 ASSTGTGHYNEQF
TRBJ2-3 TRBV7-2 NA ASSPEALSTDTQY
TRBJ1-3 TRBV18 TRBD1 ASSPGTGERNTIY
TRBJ1-1 TRBV7-2 NA ASSPPGTEAF
TRBJ2-7 TRBV19 NA ASSVRDISYEQY
TRBJ1-5 TRBV2 TRBD1 ASSDGTGSNNQPQH
TRBJ1-4 TRBV7-6 NA ASSLVPRAADATNEKLF
TRBJ2-5 TRBV28 NA ASSSFTGLETQY
TRBJ1-3 TRBV13 TRBD1 ASSLWGGTGGNTIY
TRBJ1-4 TRBV4-1 NA ASSRSPAEVGEKLF
TRBJ1-3 TRBV30 TRBD1 AWSAFNRGFSGNTIY
TRBJ1-6 TRBV30 NA AWRVGQVPYNSPLH
TRBJ1-3 TRBV4-2 NA ASSQDRGSGNTIY
TRBJ2-1 TRBV5-1 TRBD1 ASSRGQSNNEQF
TRBJ1-2 TRBV20-1 TRBD1 SAPTGGGYT
TRBJ2-3 TRBV2 NA ASLRGDLDTQY
TRBJ1-5 TRBV2 TRBD1 ASRDRGSNQPQH
TRBJ2-7 TRBV10-1 NA ASKADQEGSSYEQY
TRBJ2-2 TRBV6-5 NA ASRIPQGLGGELF
TRBJ2-3 TRBV9 NA ASASGGLTDTQY
TRBJ2-3 TRBV7-9 TRBD2 ASSLLGLEKDTQY
TRBJ1-1 TRBV28 NA ASSFSQGRNTEAF
TRBJ2-5 TRBV19 NA ASSQYQGTGETQY
TRBJ1-4 TRBV14 TRBD1 ASSRWAAQGENEKLF
TRBJ2-7 TRBV5-4 TRBD2 ASSRGGSGSSYEQY
TRBJ2-1 TRBV21-1 NA ASSKRGQGWLSDPYNEQF
TRBJ1-4 TRBV15 TRBD1 ATSTQQGARANEKLF
TRBJ2-7 TRBV6-2/TRBV6-3 NA ASSYSRLVGSYEQY
TRBJ2-7 TRBV4-2 TRBD1 ASSREGTESSYEQY
TRBJ2-5 TRBV5-4 NA ASRDRREGQETQY